This T cell receptor beta chain came from a study of control samples from healthy donors and cancer patients. Deletions cut 6 bases from V and 7 bases from J, with 24 bases between. This CDR3 contains 15 residues. The germline V gene has CDR1 SQVTM and CDR2 ANQGSEA. Repertoires were generated with immunoSEQ multiplex PCR, while TCRdb's copy carries only in-frame clones and drops some. The data hold about 150,000 clones, with under 95% observed a single time. This receptor was obtained from a man aged 18 to 30 in good health. The sequencing sample was made of blood. This chain connects TRBV29-1 to TRBJ1-1; a possible D gene is TRBD1 (5 bases). CDR3 loop: CSVDRESGRANEAFF. Written as DNA, the CDR3 is TGCAGCGTGGACCGAGAATCCGGCAGGGCTAATGAAGCTTTCTTT.